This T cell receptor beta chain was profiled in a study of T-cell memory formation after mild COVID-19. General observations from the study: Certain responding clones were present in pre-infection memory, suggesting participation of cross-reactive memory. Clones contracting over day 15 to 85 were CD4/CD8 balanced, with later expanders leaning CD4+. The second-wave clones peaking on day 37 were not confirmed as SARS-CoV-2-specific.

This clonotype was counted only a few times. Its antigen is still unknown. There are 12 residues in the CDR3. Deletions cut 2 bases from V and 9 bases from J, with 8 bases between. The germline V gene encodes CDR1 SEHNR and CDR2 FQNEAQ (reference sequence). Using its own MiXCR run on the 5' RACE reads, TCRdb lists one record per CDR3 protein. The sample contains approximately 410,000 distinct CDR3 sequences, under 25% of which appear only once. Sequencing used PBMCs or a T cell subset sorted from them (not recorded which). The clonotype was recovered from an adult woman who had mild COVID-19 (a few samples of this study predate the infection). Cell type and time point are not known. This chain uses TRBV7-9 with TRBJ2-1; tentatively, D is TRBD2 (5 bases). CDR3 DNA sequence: TGTGCCAGCAGCTTAATAGGAGGTGAGCAGTTCTTC. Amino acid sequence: CASSLIGGEQFF.